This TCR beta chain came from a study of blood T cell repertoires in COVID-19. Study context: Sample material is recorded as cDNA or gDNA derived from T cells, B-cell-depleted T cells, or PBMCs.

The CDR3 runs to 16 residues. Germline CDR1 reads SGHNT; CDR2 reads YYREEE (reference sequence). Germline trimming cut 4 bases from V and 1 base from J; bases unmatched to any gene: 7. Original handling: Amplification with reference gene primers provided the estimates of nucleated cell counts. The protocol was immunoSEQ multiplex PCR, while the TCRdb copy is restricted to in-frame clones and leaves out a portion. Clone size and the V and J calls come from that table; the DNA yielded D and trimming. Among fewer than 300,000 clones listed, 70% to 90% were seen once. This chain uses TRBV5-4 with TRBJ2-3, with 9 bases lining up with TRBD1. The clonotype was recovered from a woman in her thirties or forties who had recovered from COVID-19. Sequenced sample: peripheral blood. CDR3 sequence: CASSPRRQGGTDTQYF. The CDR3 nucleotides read TGTGCCAGCAGCCCCCGGCGACAGGGGGGCACAGATACGCAGTATTTT.